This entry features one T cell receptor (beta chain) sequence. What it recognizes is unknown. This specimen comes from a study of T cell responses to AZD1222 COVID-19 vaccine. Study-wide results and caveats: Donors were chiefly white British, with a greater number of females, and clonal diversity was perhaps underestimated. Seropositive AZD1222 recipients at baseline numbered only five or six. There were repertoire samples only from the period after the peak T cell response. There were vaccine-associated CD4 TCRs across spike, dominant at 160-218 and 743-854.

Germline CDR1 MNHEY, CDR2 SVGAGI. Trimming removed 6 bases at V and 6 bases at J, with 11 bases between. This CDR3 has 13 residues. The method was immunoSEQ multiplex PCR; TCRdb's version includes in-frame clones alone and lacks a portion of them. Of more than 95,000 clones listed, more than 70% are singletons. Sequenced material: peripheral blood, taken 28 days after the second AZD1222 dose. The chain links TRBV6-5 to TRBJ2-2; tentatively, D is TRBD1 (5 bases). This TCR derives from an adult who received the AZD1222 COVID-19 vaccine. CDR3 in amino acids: CASRADRSGELFF. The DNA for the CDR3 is TGTGCCAGCAGGGCTGACAGATCCGGGGAGCTGTTTTTT.